A selection of T cell receptor beta chains follows, all from one sample in a study of CD8+ T cells in alopecia areata. Generated by immunoSEQ multiplex PCR, the TCRdb table keeps only in-frame clones and is missing some. Among more than 150,000 clones listed, roughly three fifths were seen once. The specimen comprised CD4+ T cells sorted from blood, sampled at week 4, from a patient treated with tofacitinib. The receptor source for this set is a human donor with alopecia areata. Each CDR3 is given with its conserved first and last residue. The D gene is left open where the match is weak. A clone size is listed for some rows: how often the clone was seen (once, few, many), or a class if it is expanded.

D,V,J,size,CDR3,DNA
.,TRBV29-1,TRBJ2-3,.,CSVEAGRDTQYF,TGCAGCGTTGAAGCAGGGCGGGATACGCAGTATTTT
TRBD1,TRBV7-9,TRBJ1-1,few,CASSFPGQGGRAFF,TGTGCCAGCAGCTTCCCGGGACAGGGGGGACGGGCTTTCTTT
.,TRBV2,TRBJ2-2,.,CASKLQGFGELFF,TGTGCCAGCAAGCTACAGGGATTCGGGGAGCTGTTTTTT
.,TRBV19,TRBJ1-2,.,CASSIPPGHGYTF,TGTGCCAGTAGTATCCCCCCTGGCCATGGCTACACCTTC
.,TRBV5-6,TRBJ2-5,.,CASSLGQPGAQYF,TGTGCCAGCAGCTTGGGGCAACCTGGGGCCCAGTACTTC
.,TRBV9,TRBJ1-4,few,CASSARGSATNEKLFF,TGTGCCAGCAGCGCACGGGGCTCTGCAACTAATGAAAAACTGTTTTTT
.,TRBV29-1,TRBJ1-2,.,CSVGYEENYGYTF,TGCAGCGTTGGGTATGAAGAAAACTATGGCTACACCTTC
TRBD1,TRBV7-2,TRBJ2-5,.,CASSFQTGQGRETQYF,TGTGCCAGCAGCTTTCAGACGGGACAGGGCAGGGAGACCCAGTACTTC
.,TRBV30,TRBJ2-5,.,CAWSVARETQYF,TGTGCCTGGAGTGTAGCGCGAGAGACCCAGTACTTC
.,TRBV2,TRBJ2-7,few,CASRKDSYEQYF,TGTGCCAGCAGAAAGGACTCCTACGAGCAGTACTTC
TRBD2,TRBV30,TRBJ2-3,.,CAWRRGAADTQYF,TGTGCCTGGAGGCGGGGGGCGGCGGATACGCAGTATTTT
.,TRBV20-1,TRBJ2-1,.,CSANIGNEQFF,TGCAGTGCCAACATTGGAAATGAGCAGTTCTTC
.,TRBV29-1,TRBJ1-1,.,CSVVTANGDSEAFF,TGCAGCGTTGTGACAGCCAATGGAGACTCTGAAGCTTTCTTT
TRBD2,TRBV2,TRBJ2-3,.,CASRREADTQYF,TGTGCCAGCAGGCGGGAGGCAGATACGCAGTATTTT
TRBD1,TRBV5-1,TRBJ1-1,.,CASSTRDRANTEAFF,TGCGCCAGCAGCACCCGGGACAGGGCGAACACTGAAGCTTTCTTT
.,TRBV7-2,TRBJ2-4,.,CASSPGHWGIQYF,TGTGCCAGCAGTCCGGGACATTGGGGCATTCAGTACTTC
.,TRBV30,TRBJ1-2,.,CAWSHTRALRQRDNYGYTF,TGTGCCTGGAGTCACACCAGGGCCCTCCGACAGCGCGATAACTATGGCTACACCTTC
.,TRBV30,TRBJ2-3,.,CAWKVRGTDTQYF,TGTGCCTGGAAGGTCAGGGGCACAGATACGCAGTATTTT
.,TRBV10-3,TRBJ2-7,few,CAISESKGIGTYEQYF,TGTGCCATCAGTGAGTCGAAGGGAATAGGGACCTACGAGCAGTACTTC
.,TRBV4-2,TRBJ2-1,.,CASSQGLENYNEQFF,TGTGCCAGCAGCCAAGGATTAGAAAACTACAATGAGCAGTTCTTC